This T cell receptor (beta chain) appears in the sequencing data of a study of blood T cell repertoires in COVID-19. Turning to the study itself: T cells, B-cell-depleted T cells, or PBMCs provided the cDNA or gDNA that served as material.

The CDR3 runs to 13 residues. V was pared by 3 bases and J by 8 bases, with 10 bases between. The V gene's germline CDR1 is SEHNR and CDR2 FQNEAQ (reference sequence). In terms of age and location, participants ranged from roughly 18 to 95 years and lived in about two dozen US areas. Assignments of participants to cohorts depended upon their own reported clinical history. Original processing methods: From reference gene primer amplification, estimates of nucleated cell counts were derived. This table comes from immunoSEQ multiplex PCR, and its TCRdb copy is limited to in-frame clones, with some not included. The D gene and trimming were derived from the DNA, and the V and J assignments and clone size from that table. The table has 200,000 or so clones, about 85% seen once.

The sequencing input was PBMCs or T cells enriched from blood (not recorded which). This sequence was found in a woman between 25 and 40 years old who had recovered from COVID-19. The J gene is TRBJ2-2, the V gene TRBV7-9; D call uncertain. The CDR3 reads CASSFHVSGELFF. In nucleotides, the CDR3 is TGTGCCAGCAGCTTCCACGTGAGTGGGGAGCTGTTTTTT.